The next 10 T cell receptor beta chains were all read from a single sample in a study of T cells in Graves' hyperthyroidism and ophthalmopathy. Regions amplified from RNA transcripts were the TCR beta CDR3 regions. The study used the HTBI primer set for a first-round RT-PCR of the TCR CDR3. TCRdb re-called the multiplex PCR reads with MiXCR, one entry per CDR3 protein. Counted here are 600,000 to 850,000 distinct CDR3 sequences, 18% occurring once; the ten biggest clones make up approximately 16%. Sequencing was done on a sample of blood. Every receptor here comes from a woman between 45 and 65 years old with Graves' hyperthyroidism that later progressed to Graves' ophthalmopathy.

This clonotype came up a few times. Its ends do not fully match the called genes, so a read error is possible. V gene TRBV7-7 combines with J gene TRBJ1-6; unclear D gene. This CDR3 spans 13 amino acids. Germline V gene data show CDR1 as SSHAT and CDR2 as FNYEAQ (reference sequence). DNA for the CDR3: TGTGCTAGCAGCAGAGGCTTTGGCTCACCCCTCCACTTT. It yields the protein CASSRGFGSPLHF. Combining the CDR3 with reference TRBV7-7 and TRBJ1-6 gives the whole variable domain GAGVSQSPRYKVTKRGQDVTLRCDPISSHATLYWYQQALGQGPEFLTYFNYEAQPDKSGLPSDRFSAERPEGSISTLTIQRTEQRDSAMYRCASSRGFGSPLHFGNGTRLTVT.

This clonotype appeared many times. J is TRBJ2-2 and V is TRBV4-2; 11 bases agree with TRBD2. CDR3 length equals 18 residues. V shed 3 bases and J 1 base; nucleotides not matched to a gene: 7. CDR1 and CDR2 from the germline V gene are LGHNA and YNFKEQ. CDR3 sequence (DNA): TGTGCCAGCAGCCACTCAACTAGCGGGGGCCTGAACACCGGGGAGCTGTTTTTT. Residues: CASSHSTSGGLNTGELFF.

Details on this clonotype: A much larger clone differs from this one at a single base, so this may be a read error. The V call is TRBV20-1, the J call TRBJ2-5, with D maybe TRBD2 (6 bases). Germline V lookup: CDR1 DFQATT, CDR2 SNEGSKA (reference sequence). CDR3 size: 14 residues. Trimming left V 5 bases short and J 5 bases short, with 18 bases between. The CDR3 DNA reads TGCAGTGCTGGAGCCCTACCCGCGGGGGAGACCCAGTACTTC. It is translated as CSAGALPAGETQYF.

This clonotype was found a few times. The rearrangement links TRBV5-1 to TRBJ2-7; D possibly uses TRBD1 or TRBD2 (6 bases each). The germline V gene has CDR1 SGHRS and CDR2 YFSETQ. Trimming removed 0 bases from V and 0 bases from J, with 13 bases in between. The CDR3 consists of 16 residues. The CDR3 DNA reads as TGCGCCAGCAGCTTGGAAGGGGGAGGAAGCTCCTACGAGCAGTACTTC. It encodes CASSLEGGGSSYEQYF.

This clonotype was counted at least ten times. The chain links TRBV3-1 to TRBJ1-2; weak D call: TRBD1 (5 bases). The germline CDR1 and CDR2 sequences are LGHDT and YNNKEL (reference sequence). The length of the CDR3 is 15 residues. V was clipped by 3 bases and J by 0 bases, with 11 bases between them. CDR3 in amino acids: CASSHQGHANYGYTF. In DNA, the CDR3 is TGTGCCAGCAGCCACCAGGGTCACGCTAACTATGGCTACACCTTC. Based on the CDR3 plus reference TRBV3-1 and TRBJ1-2, the full variable domain is DTAVSQTPKYLVTQMGNDKSIKCEQNLGHDTMYWYKQDSKKFLKIMFSYNNKELIINETVPNRFSPKSPDKAHLNLHINSLELGDSAVYFCASSHQGHANYGYTFGSGTRLTVV.

This clonotype showed up many times. The genes are TRBV20-1 and TRBJ2-5; possibly TRBD1 or TRBD2 for D (5 bases each). This CDR3 comprises 13 residues. Germline values: CDR1 DFQATT, CDR2 SNEGSKA (reference sequence). The V gene lost 6 bases and the J gene lost 4 bases, with 15 bases spanning the gap. The CDR3 loop is CSAGRSGRETQYF. Written as DNA, the CDR3 is TGCAGTGCGGGGAGATCAGGGAGAGAGACCCAGTACTTC.

This clonotype was picked up a small number of times. The V call is TRBV2, the J call TRBJ2-7; 11 bases are shared with TRBD2. V trimming: 4 bases; J trimming: 3 bases; junction bases outside the gene matches: 5. CDR1 SNHLY and CDR2 FYNNEI come from the germline V gene. The CDR3 loop spans 15 amino acids. The CDR3 DNA is TGTGCCAGCAGTGCCACTGGACTAGCGGGCTACGAGCAGTACTTC. This sequence encodes CASSATGLAGYEQYF.

The rearrangement links TRBV9 to TRBJ2-5; TRBD2 matches 11 bases. The length of the CDR3 is 18 residues. Trimming at V came to 0 bases and at J to 0 bases, leaving 7 bases not matched to a gene. The V gene's germline CDR1 is SGDLS and CDR2 YYNGEE. CDR3 bases: TGTGCCAGCAGCGTAGGGGCTAGCGGGGGGTCCTACCAAGAGACCCAGTACTTC. Translated: CASSVGASGGSYQETQYF.

Many counts were recorded for this clonotype. The V call is TRBV11-2, the J call TRBJ2-7; D remains ambiguous. Germline V gene sequence: CDR1 SGHAT, CDR2 FQNNGV. The CDR3 is 14 residues long. The V gene lost 2 bases and the J gene lost 1 base, with 9 bases spanning the gap. The CDR3 nucleotides are TGTGCCAGCAGCTTATTGGTAGGGTCCTACGAGCAGTACTTC. This translates into CASSLLVGSYEQYF.

This clonotype was picked up a small number of times. The gene calls are TRBV5-1 and TRBJ2-1, with 9 bases fitting TRBD2. Germline V gene data show CDR1 as SGHRS and CDR2 as YFSETQ. The V and J ends lost 4 bases and 4 bases, in that order; junction bases with no gene match: 9. This CDR3 has 16 residues. CDR3 region: CASSDRVAGVYNEQFF. CDR3 DNA: TGCGCCAGCAGCGACCGGGTAGCGGGGGTTTACAATGAGCAGTTCTTC.